These 15 T cell receptor beta chains came from one sample sequenced in a study of T cell responses to AZD1222 COVID-19 vaccine. Some clones are missing from TCRdb's copy, which holds only in-frame ones; the method was immunoSEQ multiplex PCR. The sample records about 130,000 clones, about 90% being singletons. The sample consisted of peripheral blood, taken on day 0 of AZD1222 vaccination. Receptor source: an adult in good health.

V is TRBV7-2 and J is TRBJ1-6; no definite D call. CDR3 length equals 15 residues. V was pared by 5 bases and J by 7 bases, with 15 bases between. From germline, CDR1 is SGHTA and CDR2 FQGNSA. Written as DNA, the CDR3 is TGTGCCAGCAGCCTTGCCCTTCTGGGAAATTCACCCCTCCACTTT. This codes for CASSLALLGNSPLHF.

This sequence joins TRBV6-6 and TRBJ2-7; possible D gene TRBD1, 5 bases. The ends were cut back, 8 bases at V and 6 bases at J, with 14 bases in the middle. Germline CDR1 is MNHNY and CDR2 is SVGAGI (reference sequence). This CDR3 region has 12 residues. This chain's CDR3 is CASYPGFGEQYF. The DNA for the CDR3 is TGTGCCAGCTATCCAGGGTTTGGCGAGCAGTACTTC.

This clone was counted a single time. The chain couples TRBV19 to TRBJ1-2; 9 positions agree with TRBD1. CDR3 length: 14 amino acids. In germline, CDR1 is LNHDA, CDR2 SQIVND (reference sequence). V dropped 6 bases and J dropped 6; count of bases not matched to a gene: 8. The CDR3 is CASRTGTGLDGYTF. The CDR3 DNA sequence: TGTGCCAGTAGGACCGGGACAGGGTTAGATGGCTACACCTTC.

V gene TRBV27 combines with J gene TRBJ2-2; D not certain. Trimming removed 6 bases from V and 2 bases from J, with 4 bases in between. The CDR3 length is 12 residues. Germline V lookup: CDR1 MNHEY, CDR2 SMNVEV (reference sequence). CDR3 region: CASRRNTGELFF. DNA for the CDR3: TGTGCCAGCAGACGCAACACCGGGGAGCTGTTTTTT.

The chain employs TRBV10-3 and TRBJ2-2; D is possibly TRBD2 (5 bases). The CDR3 is 13 amino acids. V was shortened by 0 bases and J by 8 bases, with 7 bases between the two germline ends. The germline V gene encodes CDR1 ENHRY and CDR2 SYGVKD. CDR3 amino acids: CAISESGGGELFF. The DNA for the CDR3 is TGTGCCATCAGTGAGTCAGGCGGGGGGGAGCTGTTTTTT.

The V and J genes are TRBV6-1 and TRBJ1-3; D unresolved. Between the trimmed V and J ends, which lost 0 bases and 0 bases, there was a span of 9 bases. The CDR3 sequence is 16 residues long. Germline V CDR1 and CDR2: MNHNS, SASEGT. The DNA of the CDR3 is TGTGCCAGCAGTGAAGCGCTTCTGGACTCTGGAAACACCATATATTTT. It codes for CASSEALLDSGNTIYF.

The chain carries TRBV9 and TRBJ2-2, with D hard to call. Between the trimmed V and J ends, which lost 0 bases and 5 bases, there was a span of 8 bases. Per germline, CDR1 SGDLS and CDR2 YYNGEE. The CDR3 runs 14 residues. CDR3 residues: CASSVDKGTGELFF. In DNA, the CDR3 is TGTGCCAGCAGCGTAGATAAGGGTACCGGGGAGCTGTTTTTT. Supplemented by reference TRBV9 and TRBJ2-2, the full variable domain reads DSGVTQTPKHLITATGQRVTLRCSPRSGDLSVYWYQQSLDQGLQFLIQYYNGEERAKGNILERFSAQQFPDLHSELNLSSLELGDSALYFCASSVDKGTGELFFGEGSRLTVL.

In DNA form, the CDR3 reads TGTGCCTGGACCAGGGGAGGCTATGGCTACACCTTC. Protein: CAWTRGGYGYTF. The rearrangement links TRBV30 to TRBJ1-2; D possibly corresponds to TRBD1 (6 bases). The V and J ends lost 4 bases and 4 bases respectively, with 10 bases between them. The CDR3 extends over 12 amino acids. In germline, CDR1 is GTSNPN, CDR2 SVGIG (reference sequence).

The chain employs TRBV7-8 and TRBJ2-1, with 9 bases fitting TRBD1. The germline V gene encodes CDR1 SGHVS and CDR2 FQNEAQ. After removal of 3 bases from V and 5 bases from J, the junction contained 17 bases not matched to a gene. The CDR3 length is 19 residues. CDR3 in amino acids: CASSFRTGAHLIKDNEQFF. As DNA, the CDR3 is TGTGCCAGCAGCTTCCGGACAGGGGCCCACTTGATTAAAGACAATGAGCAGTTCTTC.

The gene calls are TRBV12-3 or TRBV12-4 and TRBJ1-2; tentative D call: TRBD1 (6 bases). V was trimmed by 5 bases and J by 8 bases, leaving 6 bases between them. The CDR3 totals 10 residues. In nucleotides, the CDR3 is TGTGCCAGCAGTGGACAGGGCTACACCTTC. Translated: CASSGQGYTF.

The chain employs TRBV19 and TRBJ1-1; D might be TRBD1 (5 bases). Germline V lookup: CDR1 LNHDA, CDR2 SQIVND (reference sequence). Between the trimmed V and J ends, which lost 10 bases and 7 bases, there was a span of 28 bases. This CDR3 is built from 16 residues. This chain's CDR3 is CATTYSLRDGSYEAFF. The CDR3 bases are TGTGCCACCACTTATTCGCTGCGGGACGGATCCTATGAAGCTTTCTTT.

In DNA form, the CDR3 reads TGTGCCAGCCCGGAAGATAATTCACCCCTCCACTTT. This codes for CASPEDNSPLHF. This sequence joins TRBV18 and TRBJ1-6; D ambiguous. Germline CDR1 reads KGHSH; CDR2 reads LQKENI. V shed 8 bases and J shed 5 bases, with 7 bases lying between them. The CDR3 is 12 residues long.

The chain links TRBV10-3 to TRBJ2-5, with D unresolved. CDR3 length: 14 amino acids. CDR1 is ENHRY, CDR2 SYGVKD, per germline. The ends were cut back, 6 bases at V and 1 base at J, with 12 bases in the middle. CDR3 sequence: CAIRPDTGQETQYF. The CDR3 bases are TGTGCCATCAGACCTGACACGGGCCAAGAGACCCAGTACTTC.

The chain employs TRBV6-6 and TRBJ2-7, with 9 bases identical to TRBD1. Germline assignment: CDR1 MNHNY and CDR2 SVGAGI (reference sequence). This CDR3 has 16 amino acids. The V gene end was trimmed by 2 bases and the J gene end by 0 bases; junction bases not matched to a gene: 5. CDR3 coding DNA: TGTGCCAGCAGTTACCCCGGGACAGGGCACTCCTACGAGCAGTACTTC. Its translation: CASSYPGTGHSYEQYF.

The chain recombines TRBV5-1 with TRBJ2-1; weak D call: TRBD1 (5 bases). Per the germline V gene, CDR1 is SGHRS and CDR2 is YFSETQ. The V gene lost 5 bases and the J gene lost 7 bases, with 13 bases spanning the gap. The CDR3 sequence is 13 residues long. CDR3 DNA: TGCGCCAGCAGTCTCTTTAAGGGGAATGAGCAGTTCTTC. Translating gives CASSLFKGNEQFF. Variable domain in full (rest from reference TRBV5-1 and TRBJ2-1): KAGVTQTPRYLIKTRGQQVTLSCSPISGHRSVSWYQQTPGQGLQFLFEYFSETQRNKGNFPGRFSGRQFSNSRSEMNVSTLELGDSALYLCASSLFKGNEQFFGPGTRLTVL.